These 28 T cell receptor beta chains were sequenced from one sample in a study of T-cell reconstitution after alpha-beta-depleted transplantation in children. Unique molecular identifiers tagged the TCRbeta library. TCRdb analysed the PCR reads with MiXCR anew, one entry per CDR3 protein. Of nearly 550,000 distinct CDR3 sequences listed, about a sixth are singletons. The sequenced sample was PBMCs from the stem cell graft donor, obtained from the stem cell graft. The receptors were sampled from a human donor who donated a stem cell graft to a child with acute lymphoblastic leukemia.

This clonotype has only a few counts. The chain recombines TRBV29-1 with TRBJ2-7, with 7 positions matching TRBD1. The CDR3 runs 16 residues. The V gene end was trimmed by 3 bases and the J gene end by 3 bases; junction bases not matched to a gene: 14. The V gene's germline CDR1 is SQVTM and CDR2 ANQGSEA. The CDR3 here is CSVEIAVGQVFYEQYF. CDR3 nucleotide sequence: TGCAGCGTTGAGATCGCAGTCGGACAGGTCTTCTACGAGCAGTACTTC.

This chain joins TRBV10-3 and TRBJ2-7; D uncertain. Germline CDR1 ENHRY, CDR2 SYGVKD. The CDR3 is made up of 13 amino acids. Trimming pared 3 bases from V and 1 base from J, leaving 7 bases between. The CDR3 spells CAISDGRSYEQYF. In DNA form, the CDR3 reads TGTGCCATCAGTGACGGCAGATCCTACGAGCAGTACTTC.

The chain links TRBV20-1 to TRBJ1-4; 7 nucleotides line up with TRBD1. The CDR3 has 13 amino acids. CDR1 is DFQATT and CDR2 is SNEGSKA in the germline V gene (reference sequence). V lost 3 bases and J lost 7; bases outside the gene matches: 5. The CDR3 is CSASTGAGEKLFF. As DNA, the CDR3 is TGCAGTGCTAGTACAGGGGCGGGTGAAAAACTGTTTTTT.

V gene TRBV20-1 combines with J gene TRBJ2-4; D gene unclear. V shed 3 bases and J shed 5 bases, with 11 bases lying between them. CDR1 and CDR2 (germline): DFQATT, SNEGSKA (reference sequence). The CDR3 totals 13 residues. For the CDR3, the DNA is TGCAGTGCTAGTGCCTCCAGCGAAAACATTCAGTACTTC. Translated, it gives CSASASSENIQYF.

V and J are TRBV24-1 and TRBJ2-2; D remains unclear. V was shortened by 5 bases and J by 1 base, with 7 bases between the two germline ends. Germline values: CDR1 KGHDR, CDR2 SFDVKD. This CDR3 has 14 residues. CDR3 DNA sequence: TGTGCCACCAGTGCACGGCTGAACACCGGGGAGCTGTTTTTT. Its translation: CATSARLNTGELFF.

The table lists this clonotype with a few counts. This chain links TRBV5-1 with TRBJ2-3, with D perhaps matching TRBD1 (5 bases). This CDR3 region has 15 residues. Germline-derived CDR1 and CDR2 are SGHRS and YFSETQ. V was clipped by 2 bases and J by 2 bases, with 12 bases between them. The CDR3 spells CASSLVTDFTDTQYF. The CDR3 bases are TGCGCCAGCAGCTTAGTGACAGACTTCACAGATACGCAGTATTTT.

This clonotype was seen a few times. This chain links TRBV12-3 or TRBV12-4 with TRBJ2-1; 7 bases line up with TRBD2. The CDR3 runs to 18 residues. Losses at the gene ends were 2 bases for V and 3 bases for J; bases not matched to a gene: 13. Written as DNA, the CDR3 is TGTGCCAGCAGTTTAAGGCAGGGATTGGGACTAAACTACAATGAGCAGTTCTTC. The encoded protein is CASSLRQGLGLNYNEQFF.

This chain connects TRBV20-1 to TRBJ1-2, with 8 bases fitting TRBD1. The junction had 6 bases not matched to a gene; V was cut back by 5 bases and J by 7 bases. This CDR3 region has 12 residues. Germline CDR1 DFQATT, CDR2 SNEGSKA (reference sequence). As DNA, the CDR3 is TGCAGTGCTGAGGACAGGGCCGGTGGCTACACCTTC. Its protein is CSAEDRAGGYTF.

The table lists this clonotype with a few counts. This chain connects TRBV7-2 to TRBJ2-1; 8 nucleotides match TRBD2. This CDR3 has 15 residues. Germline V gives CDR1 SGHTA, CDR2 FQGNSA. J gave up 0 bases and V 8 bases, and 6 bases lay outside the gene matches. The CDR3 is CASERSGTSYNEQFF. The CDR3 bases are TGTGCCAGCGAGCGTAGCGGGACCTCCTACAATGAGCAGTTCTTC. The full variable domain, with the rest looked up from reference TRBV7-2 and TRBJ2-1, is GAGVSQSPSNKVTEKGKDVELRCDPISGHTALYWYRQSLGQGLEFLIYFQGNSAPDKSGLPSDRFSAERTGGSVSTLTIQRTQQEDSAVYLCASERSGTSYNEQFFGPGTRLTVL.

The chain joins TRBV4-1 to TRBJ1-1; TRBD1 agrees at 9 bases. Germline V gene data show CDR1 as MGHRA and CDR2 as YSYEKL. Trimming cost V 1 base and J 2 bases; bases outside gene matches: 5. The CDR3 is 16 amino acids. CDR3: CASSQVTGGINTEAFF. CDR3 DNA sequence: TGCGCCAGCAGCCAAGTAACAGGGGGCATTAACACTGAAGCTTTCTTT.

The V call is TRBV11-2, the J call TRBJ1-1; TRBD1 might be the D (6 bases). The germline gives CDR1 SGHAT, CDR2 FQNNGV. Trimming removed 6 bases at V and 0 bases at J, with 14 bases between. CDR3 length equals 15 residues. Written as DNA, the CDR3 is TGTGCCAGCAGGCGGCTACAGGGCCTGAACACTGAAGCTTTCTTT. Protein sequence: CASRRLQGLNTEAFF.

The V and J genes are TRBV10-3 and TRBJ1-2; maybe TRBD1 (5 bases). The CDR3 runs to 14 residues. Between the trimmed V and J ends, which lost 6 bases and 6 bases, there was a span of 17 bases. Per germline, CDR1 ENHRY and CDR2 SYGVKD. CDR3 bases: TGTGCCATCAGCATGACAGCCCCCTCGGATGGCTACACCTTC. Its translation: CAISMTAPSDGYTF.

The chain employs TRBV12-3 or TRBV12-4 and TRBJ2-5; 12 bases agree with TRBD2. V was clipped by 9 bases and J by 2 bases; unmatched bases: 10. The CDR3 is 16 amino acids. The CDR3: CASQTSLAGGQETQYF. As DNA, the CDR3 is TGTGCCAGTCAAACATCACTAGCGGGAGGTCAAGAGACCCAGTACTTC.

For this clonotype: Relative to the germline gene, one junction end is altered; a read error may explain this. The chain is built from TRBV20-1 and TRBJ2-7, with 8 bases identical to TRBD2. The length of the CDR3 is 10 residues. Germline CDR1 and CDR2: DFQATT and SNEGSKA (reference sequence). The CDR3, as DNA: TGCAGTGCCCCGGGACTAGGAGAACCCTTC. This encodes CSAPGLGEPF.

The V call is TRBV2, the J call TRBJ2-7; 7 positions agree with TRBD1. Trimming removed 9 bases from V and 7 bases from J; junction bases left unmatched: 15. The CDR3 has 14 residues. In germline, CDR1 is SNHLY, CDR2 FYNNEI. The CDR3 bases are TGTGCCAGTGGGCCGGAGACAGGGTACTGGGAGCAGTACTTC. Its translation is CASGPETGYWEQYF.

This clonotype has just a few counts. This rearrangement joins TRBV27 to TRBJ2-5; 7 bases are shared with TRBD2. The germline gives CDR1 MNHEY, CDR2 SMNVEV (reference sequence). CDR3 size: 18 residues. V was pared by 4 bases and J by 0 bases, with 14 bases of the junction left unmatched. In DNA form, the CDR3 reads TGTGCCAGCAGTTCCGAATCGACTAGCTTCTGGAACCAAGAGACCCAGTACTTC. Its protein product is CASSSESTSFWNQETQYF.

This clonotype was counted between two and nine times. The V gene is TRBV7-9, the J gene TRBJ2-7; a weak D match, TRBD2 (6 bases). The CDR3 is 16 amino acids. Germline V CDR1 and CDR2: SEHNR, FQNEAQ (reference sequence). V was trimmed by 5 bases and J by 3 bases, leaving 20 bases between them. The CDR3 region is CASSPGFGSGNYEQYF. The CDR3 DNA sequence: TGTGCCAGCAGCCCCGGCTTCGGTAGCGGAAACTACGAGCAGTACTTC. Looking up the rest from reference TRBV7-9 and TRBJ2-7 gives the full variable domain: DTGVSQNPRHKITKRGQNVTFRCDPISEHNRLYWYRQTLGQGPEFLTYFQNEAQLEKSRLLSDRFSAERPKGSFSTLEIQRTEQGDSAMYLCASSPGFGSGNYEQYFGPGTRLTVT.

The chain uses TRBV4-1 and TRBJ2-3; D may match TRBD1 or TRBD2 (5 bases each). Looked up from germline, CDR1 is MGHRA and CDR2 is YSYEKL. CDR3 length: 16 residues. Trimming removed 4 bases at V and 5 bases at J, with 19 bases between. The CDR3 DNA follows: TGCGCCAGCAGCCGGGGACGGCTTGAAGATAAAGATACGCAGTATTTT. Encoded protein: CASSRGRLEDKDTQYF.

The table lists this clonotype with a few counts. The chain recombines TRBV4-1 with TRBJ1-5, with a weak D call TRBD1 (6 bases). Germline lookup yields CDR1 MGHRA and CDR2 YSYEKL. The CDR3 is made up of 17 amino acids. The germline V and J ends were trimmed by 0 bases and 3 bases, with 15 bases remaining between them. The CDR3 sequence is CASSQDRGRGVNQPQHF. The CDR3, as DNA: TGCGCCAGCAGCCAAGATCGGGGGCGGGGTGTCAATCAGCCCCAGCATTTT.

DNA of the CDR3: TGCAGTGCTAGGCGCACGGAGGGCTACGAGCAGTACTTC. This encodes CSARRTEGYEQYF. The J gene is TRBJ2-7, the V gene TRBV20-1; D is perhaps TRBD2 (6 bases). CDR1 DFQATT and CDR2 SNEGSKA come from the germline V gene (reference sequence). The CDR3 consists of 13 residues. Trimming left V 3 bases short and J 3 bases short, with 12 bases between.

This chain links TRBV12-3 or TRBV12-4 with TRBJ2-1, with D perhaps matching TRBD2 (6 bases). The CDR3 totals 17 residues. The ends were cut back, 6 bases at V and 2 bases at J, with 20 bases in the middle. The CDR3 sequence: CASRPYGGSRPYNEQFF. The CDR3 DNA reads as TGTGCCAGCAGACCCTACGGGGGATCACGTCCCTACAATGAGCAGTTCTTC.

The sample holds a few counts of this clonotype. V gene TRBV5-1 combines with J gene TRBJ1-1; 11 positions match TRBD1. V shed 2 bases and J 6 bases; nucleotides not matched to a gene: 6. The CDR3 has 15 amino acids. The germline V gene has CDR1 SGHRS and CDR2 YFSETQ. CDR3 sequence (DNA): TGCGCCAGCAGCTTCGGCGGGACAGGGGGTTCTGAAGCTTTCTTT. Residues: CASSFGGTGGSEAFF.

CDR3 protein: CASSSSREGPYSPLHF. CDR3 sequence (DNA): TGTGCCAGCAGCTCGTCGAGAGAGGGACCCTATTCACCCCTCCACTTT. V usage is TRBV7-9 and J usage is TRBJ1-6, with D maybe TRBD1 (5 bases). V was clipped by 4 bases and J by 8 bases, with 18 bases between them. Germline V lookup: CDR1 SEHNR, CDR2 FQNEAQ (reference sequence). The CDR3 spans 16 residues.

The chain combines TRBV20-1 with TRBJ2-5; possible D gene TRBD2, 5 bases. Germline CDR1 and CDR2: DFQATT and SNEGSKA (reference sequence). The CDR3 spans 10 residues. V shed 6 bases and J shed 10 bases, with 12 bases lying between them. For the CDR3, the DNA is TGCAGTGCCATGGAGGACGGCCAGTACTTC. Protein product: CSAMEDGQYF.

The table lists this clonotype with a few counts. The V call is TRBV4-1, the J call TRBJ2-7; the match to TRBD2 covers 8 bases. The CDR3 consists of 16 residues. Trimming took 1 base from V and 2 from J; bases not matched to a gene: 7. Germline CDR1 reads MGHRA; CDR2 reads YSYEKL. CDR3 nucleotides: TGCGCCAGCAGCCAAGTGCGACTAGCGACTACCTACGAGCAGTACTTC. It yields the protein CASSQVRLATTYEQYF.

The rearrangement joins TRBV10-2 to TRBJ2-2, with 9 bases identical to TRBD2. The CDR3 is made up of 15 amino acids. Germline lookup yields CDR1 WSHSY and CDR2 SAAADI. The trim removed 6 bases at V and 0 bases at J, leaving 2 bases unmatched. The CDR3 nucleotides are TGCGCCAGCAGGGCTAGCGGGACGAACACCGGGGAGCTGTTTTTT. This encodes CASRASGTNTGELFF.

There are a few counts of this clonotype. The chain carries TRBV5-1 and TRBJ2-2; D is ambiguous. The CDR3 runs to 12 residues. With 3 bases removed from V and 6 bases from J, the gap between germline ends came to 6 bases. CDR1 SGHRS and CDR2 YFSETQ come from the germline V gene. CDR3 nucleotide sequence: TGCGCCAGCAGCTACCCTTCCGGGGAGCTGTTTTTT. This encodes CASSYPSGELFF.

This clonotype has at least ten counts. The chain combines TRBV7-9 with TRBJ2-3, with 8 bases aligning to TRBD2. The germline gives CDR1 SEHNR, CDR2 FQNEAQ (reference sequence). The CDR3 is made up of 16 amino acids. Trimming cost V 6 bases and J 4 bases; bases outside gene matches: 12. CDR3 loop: CASRHQRERIPDTQYF. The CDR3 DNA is TGTGCCAGCAGACATCAGCGGGAGAGGATTCCAGATACGCAGTATTTT.